A selection of T cell receptor beta chains follows, all from one sample in a study of vaccination and CD4 T cells after COVID-19. TCRdb re-called the PCR reads through MiXCR, storing one row per CDR3 protein. The table has about 18,000 distinct CDR3 sequences, approximately 60% seen once. Sample: CD4+ T cells from blood, taken after SARS-CoV-2 vaccination. These receptors were taken from a human donor who had recovered from COVID-19. CDR3s include the opening cysteine and the closing phenylalanine or tryptophan. D genes are given only for firm matches. Size tells how often a clone was seen (once, few, many) or the class of an expanded clone, and some rows leave it out.

j_call v_call clone_size d_call cdr3_nt cdr3_aa
TRBJ2-2 TRBV6-5 NA NA TGTGCCAGCAGTTACACGGGGGCCGGGGAGCTGTTTTTT CASSYTGAGELFF
TRBJ1-2 TRBV6-1 NA TRBD1 TGTGCCAGCAGGGAATCGACAGGGTTTAGCTATGGCTACACCTTC CASRESTGFSYGYTF
TRBJ2-5 TRBV6-5 NA TRBD2 TGTGCCAGCAGTTTCCCCGGGCGGGAGCTACAAGAGACCCAGTACTTC CASSFPGRELQETQYF
TRBJ1-2 TRBV7-9 NA NA TGTGCCAGCAGCTTAGATGGGGGTCTAGGCTACACCTTC CASSLDGGLGYTF
TRBJ1-2 TRBV20-1 NA TRBD1 TGCAGTGCGGCCTCAGGGGGCGACTACACCTTC CSAASGGDYTF
TRBJ1-5 TRBV19 NA NA TGTGCCAGTAGTGCCCTTCCTAAGCTTACTAGGCAGCCCCAGCATTTT CASSALPKLTRQPQHF
TRBJ2-3 TRBV20-1 NA TRBD2 TGCAGTTACCAGCTAGCGGTGAGAACAGATACGCAGTATTTT CSYQLAVRTDTQYF
TRBJ1-3 TRBV6-2/TRBV6-3 once NA TGTGCCAGCCTCCGCAGCTCTGGGAACACCATATATTTT CASLRSSGNTIYF
TRBJ1-1 TRBV10-3 NA NA TGTGCCATCAGAACACAGGGCATCGTAACGGCTTTCTTT CAIRTQGIVTAFF
TRBJ2-5 TRBV20-1 few NA TGCAGTGCTAGACCGGGACACCTCCAAGAGACCCAGTACTTC CSARPGHLQETQYF
TRBJ2-2 TRBV15 NA NA TGTGCCACCAGCAGGAGAGGAAACACCGGGGAGCTGTTTTTT CATSRRGNTGELFF
TRBJ2-5 TRBV5-1 once NA TGCGCCAGCAGCCGAGCTTTGTCAGAGACCCAGTACTTC CASSRALSETQYF
TRBJ1-5 TRBV20-1 NA NA TGCAGTGCTAGTTGCCCCCAGCATTTT CSASCPQHF
TRBJ2-7 TRBV15 NA NA TGTGCCACATCCCAGGGAGCCTACGAGCAGTACTTC CATSQGAYEQYF
TRBJ1-1 TRBV7-2 NA NA TGTGCCAGCACCTGGAGAGTGGACACTGAAGCTTTCTTT CASTWRVDTEAFF
TRBJ1-2 TRBV20-1 NA NA TGCAGTGCTGGACAGAACCACTATGGCTACACCTTC CSAGQNHYGYTF
TRBJ2-2 TRBV4-1 few NA TGCGCCAGCAGCCGCACAGGGACCGGGGAGCTGTTTTTT CASSRTGTGELFF
TRBJ1-6 TRBV5-1 NA TRBD1 TGCGCCAGCAGCGCGGGACAGGGCTATTCACCCCTCCACTTT CASSAGQGYSPLHF
TRBJ2-5 TRBV15 few TRBD2 TGTGCCACCAGCAGAGATCGACTAGCGGGCCGGGAGACCCAGTACTTC CATSRDRLAGRETQYF
TRBJ2-5 TRBV2 NA NA TGTGCCAGCAGTGATCGTTTTGCTAGCGTCCAAGAGACCCAGTACTTC CASSDRFASVQETQYF
TRBJ2-7 TRBV7-6 NA NA TGTGCCAGCAGCCCACAGTCTAGCGTAACCTCCTACGAGCAGTACTTC CASSPQSSVTSYEQYF
TRBJ2-3 TRBV24-1 NA NA TGTGCCACCAGTGATTCCGGCAGCACAGATACGCAGTATTTT CATSDSGSTDTQYF
TRBJ2-5 TRBV15 few NA TGTGCCACCAGCAGAGGGGCAGGGTCTCAAGAGACCCAGTACTTC CATSRGAGSQETQYF
TRBJ1-2 TRBV30 NA TRBD1 TGTGCCTGGGCCGGGACAGGGCACCCCCGGGGATATGGCTACACCTTC CAWAGTGHPRGYGYTF
TRBJ1-2 TRBV15 few NA TGTGCCACCAGCAGAGTTCGGACGGGAAACAGAGGCTACACCTTC CATSRVRTGNRGYTF
TRBJ2-5 TRBV2 few TRBD2 TGTGCCAGCAGCAAGATGAGCGGGAGGGGAGAGACCCAGTACTTC CASSKMSGRGETQYF
TRBJ1-2 TRBV19 NA NA TGTGCCAGTAGTACCTCAGACGCGGGTACGAATGGCTACACCTTC CASSTSDAGTNGYTF
TRBJ1-6 TRBV12-3/TRBV12-4 NA NA TGTGCCAGCAGTTCGCACAATTCACCCCTCCACTTT CASSSHNSPLHF
TRBJ1-1 TRBV6-5 few NA TGTGCCAGCAGTTACTCGCAGGCGAACACTGAAGCTTTCTTT CASSYSQANTEAFF
TRBJ2-5 TRBV20-1 NA NA TGCAGTGCCGTCAGGACAGCAACTTACCAAGAGACCCAGTACTTC CSAVRTATYQETQYF
TRBJ1-4 TRBV7-8 NA TRBD1 TGTGCCAGCAGCCTACTGAACAGGGGGCCAGAAAAACTGTTTTTT CASSLLNRGPEKLFF
TRBJ1-6 TRBV6-5 few NA TGTGCCAGCAGTTACCTCCCGCAGGGAACTTCACCCCTCCACTTT CASSYLPQGTSPLHF
TRBJ2-5 TRBV18 once NA TGTGCCAGCTCGAGTGGGAATGGGGAGACCCAGTACTTC CASSSGNGETQYF
TRBJ1-6 TRBV25-1 few TRBD1 TGTGCCAGCAGTGCGAGGACAGGGGCCCTTAATAATTCACCCCTCCACTTT CASSARTGALNNSPLHF
TRBJ2-3 TRBV15 NA NA TGTGCCACCAGCAGAGGTACCCTGGATACGCAGTATTTT CATSRGTLDTQYF
TRBJ2-2 TRBV24-1 few NA TGTGCCACCAGTAAACAGGGCGTGGGGACCGGGGAGCTGTTTTTT CATSKQGVGTGELFF
TRBJ2-1 TRBV27 NA TRBD1 TGTGCCAGCAGACAATCCGAACAGGGGGCGTTCTTC CASRQSEQGAFF
TRBJ2-3 TRBV24-1 few NA TGTGCTATAGGGGAAGCCAACACAGATACGCAGTATTTT CAIGEANTDTQYF
TRBJ2-7 TRBV20-1 NA TRBD2 TGCAGTGCCCCTGCCGGTACTAGCGGGAACTACGAGCAGTACTTC CSAPAGTSGNYEQYF
TRBJ2-4 TRBV20-1 NA NA TGCAGTGCTACCGATAGCACCAAAAACATTCAGTACTTC CSATDSTKNIQYF
TRBJ2-5 TRBV10-3 NA NA TGTGCCATCAGTCCTAGCGACGAGACCCAGTACTTC CAISPSDETQYF
TRBJ2-5 TRBV3-1 NA NA TGTGCCAGCAGCCAAGGGGTAGACGAGGGGGAGACCCAGTACTTC CASSQGVDEGETQYF
TRBJ2-7 TRBV5-4 NA TRBD2 TGTGCCAGCAGCTCGGGGACTAGCGGGAGTTACATCCACGAGCAGTACTTC CASSSGTSGSYIHEQYF
TRBJ2-5 TRBV2 NA NA TGTGCCAGCAGTGTCGGAGAGACCCAGTACTTC CASSVGETQYF
TRBJ2-7 TRBV27 NA TRBD2 TGTGCCAGCAGTTGGGGACTAGCGGGAGAATACGAGCAGTACTTC CASSWGLAGEYEQYF
TRBJ2-3 TRBV12-3/TRBV12-4 NA TRBD2 TGTGCCAGCAGTTTAACTAGCGGGAGTTTCACAGATACGCAGTATTTT CASSLTSGSFTDTQYF
TRBJ2-1 TRBV6-1 NA TRBD2 TGTGCCAGCAGTCACCAAAGGACTGAACGGGGACTAGCGGCCTACAATGAGCAGTTCTTC CASSHQRTERGLAAYNEQFF
TRBJ1-2 TRBV6-5 few TRBD1 TGTGCCAGCAGTTACACAACAGGGGGCTTCTATGGCTACACCTTC CASSYTTGGFYGYTF
TRBJ2-3 TRBV20-1 NA TRBD2 TGCAGTGCTTTGTCCCTACGCGGGAGAAGCACAGATACGCAGTATTTT CSALSLRGRSTDTQYF
TRBJ1-2 TRBV11-2 few NA TGTGCCAGCAGCTTAGGGTATGGCTACACCTTC CASSLGYGYTF
TRBJ1-5 TRBV18 NA NA TGTGCCAGCTCACCAGGGGTTAGTCAGCCCCAGCATTTT CASSPGVSQPQHF